This T cell receptor (beta chain) was profiled in a study of CD8 T cells in ankylosing spondylitis (dated 2017 in TCRdb). With regard to the full study: The study profiled T cell receptor beta repertoires in healthy donors and ankylosing spondylitis patients to find disease-linked TCR variants. The full study cohort comprised around 23 ankylosing spondylitis patients and roughly 100 healthy donors. Peripheral blood samples were taken, and synovial fluid was additionally collected from ankylosing spondylitis patients. What the study reported, not specific to this receptor: Some of the motif variants had been reported before in the synovial fluid and blood of reactive arthritis patients, a finding that suggests common disease-initiation mechanisms. The disease-linked clones had a CD8+ phenotype and were found at relatively low frequencies in peripheral blood. Blood from ankylosing spondylitis patients appeared to be characterized by a TCR beta motif made up of several highly homologous amino acid variants. Significant enrichment of the disease-linked clones was reported in matched synovial fluid samples from ankylosing spondylitis patients.

The germline V and J ends show losses of 0 bases and 2 bases respectively, and no gene match explains 6 bases of the junction. CDR1 and CDR2 are read off the germline V gene (reference sequence) as LGHDT and YNNKEL. The CDR3 sequence holds 16 residues, the cysteine and phenylalanine included. Only CDR3 DNA remains: 48 bases, in frame from the first base. This clonotype was seen a handful of times. What this receptor recognizes is not known. Within one base of it there is no much larger clone, and no base qualities were kept. The reads were generated on an Illumina HiSeq 2500. Quantitative 5'-RACE with molecular barcodes was used to prepare TCR beta libraries. In the authors' own workflow: To identify disease-linked TCR variants, a new computational method was used, one built on a probabilistic model of VDJ rearrangement. TCRdb reran the public reads through fastp at Q25 and MiXCR, keeping productive beta chains. Entries that share a CDR3 protein sequence are merged under the most common genes and DNA. The V and J calls follow TCRdb's processing rather than the paper's. The sample has about 240,000 distinct CDR3 sequences on record, around 7.8% of them singletons. The ten largest clonotypes hold about 6.8% of the sample.

The source is a male donor with ankylosing spondylitis or in good health (not recorded which). The chain joins TRBV3-1 to TRBJ2-7; 8 of the junction bases match TRBD1. The material sequenced was blood, either unsorted or a sorted T cell fraction (not recorded which). The CDR3 reads as follows: CASSQENRGTTYEQYF. Here is the DNA: TGTGCCAGCAGCCAAGAAAACAGGGGGACGACCTACGAGCAGTACTTC.